The next 25 T cell receptor beta chains were all read from a single sample in a study of control samples from healthy donors and cancer patients. Profiled with immunoSEQ multiplex PCR; TCRdb holds only in-frame clones, not every one. This table has some 100,000 clones, roughly nine tenths appearing once. The sample was blood. Every receptor here comes from a human donor in good health. The donor label of this sample is uncertain.

The V call is TRBV19, the J call TRBJ1-2; D is perhaps TRBD1 (6 bases). The V gene's germline CDR1 is LNHDA and CDR2 SQIVND (reference sequence). The length of the CDR3 is 14 residues. V dropped 2 bases and J dropped 3 bases, with 10 bases sitting between them. CDR3 residues: CASSIRRTDYGYTF. CDR3 nucleotides: TGTGCCAGTAGTATAAGAAGGACAGACTATGGCTACACCTTC.

This chain connects TRBV4-2 to TRBJ2-2, with 7 bases aligning to TRBD1. The trim removed 1 base at V and 2 bases at J, leaving 1 base unmatched. This CDR3 is 15 amino acids long. CDR1 and CDR2 (germline): LGHNA, YNFKEQ. CDR3 DNA sequence: TGTGCCAGCAGCCAAGGGGACAGAAACACCGGGGAGCTGTTTTTT. Its translation: CASSQGDRNTGELFF.

In its sample, this clone was seen a few times. The CDR3 DNA sequence: TGTGCCAGCAGCTCGAATCCACAAGAGACCCAGTACTTC. Translated: CASSSNPQETQYF. The chain links TRBV7-3 to TRBJ2-5; D ambiguous. CDR1 is SGHTA, CDR2 FQGTGA, per germline. CDR3 length equals 13 residues. Trimming cost V 4 bases and J 2 bases, with 8 bases left between them.

The CDR3 sequence: CASKPGTGGLDIQYF. In nucleotides, the CDR3 is TGTGCCAGCAAACCTGGGACAGGGGGTTTAGACATTCAGTACTTC. This chain connects TRBV6-6 to TRBJ2-4, with TRBD1 matching 11 bases. Germline V lookup: CDR1 MNHNY, CDR2 SVGAGI (reference sequence). The V gene end was trimmed by 7 bases and the J gene end by 8 bases; junction bases not matched to a gene: 10. This CDR3 has 15 amino acids.

The chain uses TRBV6-5 and TRBJ1-1; TRBD1 agrees at 7 bases. V was clipped by 6 bases and J by 8 bases; unmatched bases: 9. The CDR3 is 13 residues long. In germline, CDR1 is MNHEY, CDR2 SVGAGI. CDR3 DNA: TGTGCCAGCAGCACCACAAGGGGGCCGGAAGCTTTCTTT. It yields the protein CASSTTRGPEAFF.

Comment on this clone: Other DNA sequences from this sample encode an identical CDR3 as well. The chain uses TRBV6-1 and TRBJ2-3; 10 positions match TRBD2. Trimming cost V 3 bases and J 3 bases; bases outside gene matches: 3. Germline CDR1 is MNHNS and CDR2 is SASEGT. CDR3 length: 15 amino acids. Written as DNA, the CDR3 is TGTGCCAGCAGTGAGGAGCGGGGGGGTACAGATACGCAGTATTTT. Translating gives CASSEERGGTDTQYF.

The chain couples TRBV10-3 to TRBJ1-5; 9 bases align to TRBD1. Losses at the gene ends were 5 bases for V and 5 bases for J; bases not matched to a gene: 4. The CDR3 covers 14 residues. Germline V gene lookup returns CDR1 ENHRY and CDR2 SYGVKD. The CDR3 region has the DNA TGTGCCATCAGTCCCGACAGGGGGGATCAGCCCCAGCATTTT. This sequence encodes CAISPDRGDQPQHF.

This chain joins TRBV6-5 and TRBJ2-1; D gene uncertain. V lost 8 bases and J lost 1, with 15 bases in between. Germline assignment: CDR1 MNHEY and CDR2 SVGAGI. The CDR3 is 15 residues long. CDR3 sequence reads: CASLRGDRSYNEQFF. In DNA, the CDR3 is TGTGCCAGCCTACGTGGGGATAGGTCCTACAATGAGCAGTTCTTC.

The chain joins TRBV30 to TRBJ1-5; TRBD1 is a possible D gene (5 bases). In germline, CDR1 is GTSNPN, CDR2 SVGIG (reference sequence). V lost 2 bases and J lost 2, with 13 bases in between. This CDR3 is built from 15 residues. The CDR3 nucleotides read TGTGCCTGGAGTCGAAGGGGTTTTGGCAATCAGCCCCAGCATTTT. Its protein product is CAWSRRGFGNQPQHF.

The chain uses TRBV9 and TRBJ2-2, with 11 nucleotides matching TRBD2. J was trimmed by 0 bases and V by 9 bases; bases with no gene match: 16. Germline assignment: CDR1 SGDLS and CDR2 YYNGEE. CDR3 length: 19 residues. The DNA for the CDR3 is TGTGCCACCCTACCCACAAGGACTAGCGGGCTTTCGAACACCGGGGAGCTGTTTTTT. It encodes CATLPTRTSGLSNTGELFF.

This chain links TRBV6-6 with TRBJ1-2, with D hard to call. In germline, CDR1 is MNHNY, CDR2 SVGAGI (reference sequence). V was trimmed by 5 bases and J by 4 bases, leaving 14 bases between them. This CDR3 is built from 14 residues. The CDR3, as DNA: TGTGCCAGCAGTGCTCTCCCAGGCACCTATGGCTACACCTTC. Translated: CASSALPGTYGYTF.

The chain links TRBV2 to TRBJ1-5, with a possible D match to TRBD1 (6 bases). The CDR3 is made up of 14 amino acids. The V end lost 6 bases, the J end lost 11 bases, and 20 bases lay between the germline ends. Per germline, CDR1 SNHLY and CDR2 FYNNEI. DNA for the CDR3: TGTGCCAGCAGCGACCGACAGGAACTTGAGGCCCAGCATTTT. Its translation is CASSDRQELEAQHF.

J is TRBJ2-2 and V is TRBV27, with D perhaps TRBD1 (5 bases). CDR1 MNHEY and CDR2 SMNVEV come from the germline V gene (reference sequence). Trimming took 7 bases from V and 4 from J, leaving 10 bases between them. The CDR3 is 13 amino acids. CDR3 protein: CASKQALTGELFF. The CDR3 DNA is TGTGCCAGCAAACAGGCCCTCACCGGGGAGCTGTTTTTT.

This chain joins TRBV5-1 and TRBJ1-3; D remains ambiguous. Germline V gives CDR1 SGHRS, CDR2 YFSETQ. Between the trimmed V and J ends, which lost 6 bases and 0 bases, there was a span of 16 bases. This CDR3 spans 16 amino acids. The CDR3 nucleotides are TGCGCCAGCAAAACGGACGGAAGGAGCTCTGGAAACACCATATATTTT. Amino acids: CASKTDGRSSGNTIYF.

This sequence joins TRBV19 and TRBJ1-5; 8 positions agree with TRBD1. From germline, CDR1 is LNHDA and CDR2 SQIVND (reference sequence). The V segment lost 6 bases and the J segment 2 bases; nucleotides outside the gene matches: 3. CDR3 length equals 14 residues. DNA of the CDR3: TGTGCCAGTAGGACAGGGGAAGGCAATCAGCCCCAGCATTTT. This translates into CASRTGEGNQPQHF.

The J gene is TRBJ2-3, the V gene TRBV11-2; 10 bases map to TRBD1. The CDR3 extends over 17 amino acids. Germline CDR1 SGHAT, CDR2 FQNNGV. V shed 1 base, J shed 3 bases, and the junction held 7 bases outside the gene matches. CDR3 coding DNA: TGTGCCAGCAGCTTAGGTACGGGACAGGGGTTAACAGATACGCAGTATTTT. This encodes CASSLGTGQGLTDTQYF.

The V call is TRBV6-1, the J call TRBJ2-7; D perhaps matches TRBD2 (6 bases). The CDR3 totals 15 residues. V lost 2 bases and J lost 2, with 13 bases in between. Germline-derived CDR1 and CDR2 are MNHNS and SASEGT. CDR3 protein: CASSEPAGSPYEQYF. The CDR3 coding sequence is TGTGCCAGCAGTGAACCCGCGGGATCTCCCTACGAGCAGTACTTC.

For the CDR3, the DNA is TGTGCCAGCTCACCCTCCTTCCAGATCACAGATACGCAGTATTTT. Its protein product is CASSPSFQITDTQYF. J is TRBJ2-3 and V is TRBV18, with D hard to call. The germline V and J ends were trimmed by 3 bases and 2 bases, with 12 bases remaining between them. Germline CDR1 is KGHSH and CDR2 is LQKENI. This CDR3 region has 15 residues.

The V gene is TRBV27, the J gene TRBJ1-2, with D possibly being TRBD1 (5 bases). The CDR3 contains 12 residues. Per germline, CDR1 MNHEY and CDR2 SMNVEV (reference sequence). V was shortened by 6 bases and J by 8 bases, with 13 bases between the two germline ends. CDR3 protein: CASRQGREGYTF. The CDR3 DNA sequence: TGTGCCAGCAGGCAGGGTCGGGAGGGCTACACCTTC.

This chain uses TRBV19 with TRBJ2-4; no clear D. V was trimmed by 1 base and J by 0 bases, leaving 4 bases between them. CDR1 is LNHDA, CDR2 SQIVND, per germline (reference sequence). CDR3 length: 14 amino acids. CDR3 DNA sequence: TGTGCCAGTAGTATAGGGCTAGCCAAAAACATTCAGTACTTC. This translates into CASSIGLAKNIQYF.

The rearrangement links TRBV5-1 to TRBJ1-3; D possibly corresponds to TRBD1 (6 bases). The CDR3 runs to 19 residues. Trimming cost V 0 bases and J 2 bases, with 21 bases left between them. Germline V gene sequence: CDR1 SGHRS, CDR2 YFSETQ. DNA of the CDR3: TGCGCCAGCAGCTTGGAGGGCTTGCAACGGCAGGGGACTGGAAACACCATATATTTT. It codes for CASSLEGLQRQGTGNTIYF.

The CDR3 region is CATSEHYSNQPQHF. The CDR3 DNA is TGTGCCACCAGTGAACATTATAGCAATCAGCCCCAGCATTTT. The V call is TRBV24-1, the J call TRBJ1-5; D gene uncertain. V dropped 4 bases and J dropped 0 bases, with 6 bases sitting between them. Germline values: CDR1 KGHDR, CDR2 SFDVKD. The CDR3 covers 14 residues.

This clone has a single count. This rearrangement joins TRBV5-6 to TRBJ2-1; D might be TRBD1 (6 bases). Trimming removed 4 bases at V and 1 base at J, with 12 bases between. Per the germline V gene, CDR1 is SGHDT and CDR2 is YYEEEE. The CDR3 runs 15 residues. CDR3 coding DNA: TGTGCCAGCAGCCCGCTGGACAGTTCCTACAATGAGCAGTTCTTC. It codes for CASSPLDSSYNEQFF.

The chain is built from TRBV18 and TRBJ1-5, with 8 bases that match TRBD1. The CDR3 is 15 amino acids. With 6 bases clipped from V and 5 bases from J, the junction kept 9 bases outside the gene matches. CDR1 and CDR2 from the germline V gene are KGHSH and LQKENI. The chain's CDR3 is CASSRNQGADQPQHF. The CDR3 coding sequence is TGTGCCAGCTCGCGGAACCAGGGGGCCGATCAGCCCCAGCATTTT. Full variable domain (missing parts from reference TRBV18 and TRBJ1-5): NAGVMQNPRHLVRRRGQEARLRCSPMKGHSHVYWYRQLPEEGLKFMVYLQKENIIDESGMPKERFSAEFPKEGPSILRIQQVVRGDSAAYFCASSRNQGADQPQHFGDGTRLSIL.

This clone was seen just once. J is TRBJ1-3 and V is TRBV9; D is undetermined. This CDR3 is 12 amino acids long. With 3 bases removed from V and 8 bases from J, the gap between germline ends came to 9 bases. In germline, CDR1 is SGDLS, CDR2 YYNGEE. The CDR3 DNA is TGTGCCAGCAGCGCGGGGAGAGACACCATATATTTT. Translated, it gives CASSAGRDTIYF.